Each of the 3 T cell receptor beta chains below was sequenced from the same sample in a study of T cell responses to AZD1222 COVID-19 vaccine. Profiled with immunoSEQ multiplex PCR; TCRdb holds only in-frame clones, not every one. Of 80,000 to 90,000 clones in the sample, about 89% were seen once. The sequencing here drew on peripheral blood, taken 28 days after the second AZD1222 dose. The receptors here all came from an adult who received the AZD1222 COVID-19 vaccine.

This rearrangement joins TRBV7-2 to TRBJ1-5; possible D gene TRBD1, 5 bases. The CDR3 totals 13 residues. Between the trimmed V and J ends, which lost 5 bases and 8 bases, there was a span of 13 bases. The V gene's germline CDR1 is SGHTA and CDR2 FQGNSA. The CDR3 is CASSLTQGEPQHF. The CDR3 nucleotides read TGTGCCAGCAGCCTAACCCAGGGCGAGCCCCAGCATTTT. The variable domain in full, with the rest retrieved from reference TRBV7-2 and TRBJ1-5, is GAGVSQSPSNKVTEKGKDVELRCDPISGHTALYWYRQSLGQGLEFLIYFQGNSAPDKSGLPSDRFSAERTGGSVSTLTIQRTQQEDSAVYLCASSLTQGEPQHFGDGTRLSIL.

The chain carries TRBV27 and TRBJ1-5; TRBD1 aligns across 9 bases. This CDR3 has 14 residues. The germline gives CDR1 MNHEY, CDR2 SMNVEV (reference sequence). With V trimmed by 4 bases and J by 2 bases, 0 bases remained unmatched. The CDR3 reads CASSWTGGNQPQHF. In DNA, the CDR3 is TGTGCCAGCAGTTGGACAGGGGGCAATCAGCCCCAGCATTTT.

This clone was counted only a few times. The genes are TRBV2 and TRBJ1-1, with 8 bases matching TRBD1. V lost 8 bases, J lost 7 bases, and 12 bases stayed unmatched. The germline V gene has CDR1 SNHLY and CDR2 FYNNEI. The CDR3 totals 14 residues. The CDR3 bases are TGTGCCAGCGGGTTGTCAGGGGGCCTTTATGAAGCTTTCTTT. It codes for CASGLSGGLYEAFF.